This is a list of T cell receptor beta chains from one sample in a study of CD8+ T cells in alopecia areata. TCRdb's table, derived via immunoSEQ multiplex PCR, lists solely in-frame clones and lacks some. The sample lists around 190,000 clones, more than 50% occurring once. Input material: CD8+ T cells sorted from blood. The receptors were sampled from a human donor in good health. Both conserved end residues are part of each CDR3. D genes are given only for firm matches. The size entry is marked missing in some rows and otherwise reads once, few, many or a size class.

d_gene | j_gene | abundance | v_gene | CDR3nt | CDR3aa
TRBD2 | TRBJ2-1 | few | TRBV19 | TGTGCCAGTAACGTAGCGGGTAACAATGAGCAGTTCTTC | CASNVAGNNEQFF
TRBD2 | TRBJ2-7 | NA | TRBV4-2 | TGTGCCAGCAGCCAAGGCGGACTAGCGGGCGTCTCCTACGAGCAGTACTTC | CASSQGGLAGVSYEQYF
NA | TRBJ1-2 | NA | TRBV10-2 | TGCGCCAGCAGTGAGACTCAGAAGGGCTATGGCTACACCTTC | CASSETQKGYGYTF
NA | TRBJ1-1 | NA | TRBV6-5 | TGTGCCAGCAGAGCCGCGGGAACTGAAGCTTTCTTT | CASRAAGTEAFF
NA | TRBJ2-1 | NA | TRBV5-6 | TGTGCCAGCCAACAGAACTACAATGAGCAGTTCTTC | CASQQNYNEQFF
NA | TRBJ2-7 | few | TRBV7-9 | TGTGCCAGCAGCGAGTTAAGAGACCACTCCTACGAGCAGTACTTC | CASSELRDHSYEQYF
TRBD2 | TRBJ2-1 | NA | TRBV13 | TGTGCCAGCAGCCCCCGCGAGGCGGGGGACTACAATGAGCAGTTCTTC | CASSPREAGDYNEQFF
NA | TRBJ1-2 | NA | TRBV6-5 | TGTGCCAGCAGCTTACAGGGATCCTTGGGAGGCTACACCTTC | CASSLQGSLGGYTF
TRBD1 | TRBJ2-7 | NA | TRBV27 | TGTGCCAGCGCCCCCGGGACAGGGGGCTTTGGCGAGCAGTACTTC | CASAPGTGGFGEQYF
NA | TRBJ2-1 | NA | TRBV11-1 | TGTGCCACTTCCGGAGGGGCGAACAATGAGCAGTTCTTC | CATSGGANNEQFF
NA | TRBJ2-1 | NA | TRBV4-1 | TGCGCCAGCAGCCGGGGCGGCAATGAGCAGTTCTTC | CASSRGGNEQFF
NA | TRBJ2-7 | NA | TRBV14 | TGTGCCAGCAGCCAAGACCGGGACTTCCACGAGCAGTACTTC | CASSQDRDFHEQYF
NA | TRBJ2-7 | NA | TRBV5-6 | TGTGCCAGCAGTGGGGACTCCTACGAGCAGTACTTC | CASSGDSYEQYF
NA | TRBJ1-2 | NA | TRBV25-1 | TGTGCCAGCAGTGATGGGTACTATGGCTACACCTTC | CASSDGYYGYTF
TRBD1 | TRBJ2-7 | NA | TRBV15 | TGTGCCACCAGCAGAGGTACCAGGGGGTCCAACGAGCAGTACTTC | CATSRGTRGSNEQYF
NA | TRBJ1-4 | NA | TRBV29-1 | TGCAGCGTGGGAGGTATAGCAGGAGACGAAAAACTGTTTTTT | CSVGGIAGDEKLFF
NA | TRBJ2-5 | NA | TRBV13 | TGTGCCAGCAGCTTGCTAGCAGGGACCGATCAAGAGACCCAGTACTTC | CASSLLAGTDQETQYF
NA | TRBJ1-3 | NA | TRBV4-1 | TGCGCCAGCAGCCAAGTACCCTCGACCAGGGCTGGAAACACCATATATTTT | CASSQVPSTRAGNTIYF
NA | TRBJ2-1 | NA | TRBV7-6 | TGTGCCAGCAGCTCAACAGGGTTCGATGAGCAGTTCTTC | CASSSTGFDEQFF
NA | TRBJ1-2 | NA | TRBV29-1 | TGCAGCGTTACCGGCGGGGACTATGGCTACACCTTC | CSVTGGDYGYTF
NA | TRBJ2-7 | once | TRBV15 | TGTGCCACCAGCACTAAGGGGGTCGGCGAGCAGTACTTC | CATSTKGVGEQYF
NA | TRBJ2-3 | NA | TRBV6-5 | TGTGCCAGCAGTTACGGACCGGCGAATACGCAGTATTTT | CASSYGPANTQYF